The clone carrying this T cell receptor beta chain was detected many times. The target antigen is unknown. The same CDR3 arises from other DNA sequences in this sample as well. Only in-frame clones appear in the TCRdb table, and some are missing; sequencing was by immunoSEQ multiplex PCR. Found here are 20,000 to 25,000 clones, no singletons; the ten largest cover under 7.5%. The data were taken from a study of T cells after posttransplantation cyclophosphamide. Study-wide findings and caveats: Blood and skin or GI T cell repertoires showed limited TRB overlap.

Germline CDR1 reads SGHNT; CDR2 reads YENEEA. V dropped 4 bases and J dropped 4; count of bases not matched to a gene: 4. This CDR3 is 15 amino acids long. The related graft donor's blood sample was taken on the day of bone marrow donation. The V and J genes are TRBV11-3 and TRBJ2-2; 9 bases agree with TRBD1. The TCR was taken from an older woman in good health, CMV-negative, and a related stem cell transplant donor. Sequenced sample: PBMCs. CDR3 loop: CASSSQTGGTGELFF. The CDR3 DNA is TGTGCCAGCAGCTCCCAGACAGGGGGCACCGGGGAGCTGTTTTTT. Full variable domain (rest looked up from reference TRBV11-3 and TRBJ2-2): EAGVVQSPRYKIIEKKQPVAFWCNPISGHNTLYWYLQNLGQGPELLIRYENEEAVDDSQLPKDRFSAERLKGVDSTLKIQPAELGDSAVYLCASSSQTGGTGELFFGEGSRLTVL.